The 4 T cell receptor beta chains given below trace back to one sample, sequenced in a study of tumor and adjacent non-tumor tissue in lung cancer. RNA was extracted from bulk tissue without any cell sorting. Three rounds of nested PCR, following a modified ARM-PCR protocol, produced the TCRbeta library. TCRdb reprocessed the multiplex PCR reads via MiXCR and lists one record per CDR3 protein. Among 90,000 to 110,000 distinct CDR3 sequences listed, approximately 82% were seen once. The sequenced sample was lung tumor tissue. The receptor source for this set is a woman in her fifties or sixties with non-small cell lung cancer.

This clonotype came up a few times. Germline and junction disagree at one end, which may indicate a read error. V usage is TRBV6-6 and J usage is TRBJ1-5, with a weak D call TRBD1 (6 bases). The CDR3 loop spans 13 amino acids. The germline V gene encodes CDR1 MNHNY and CDR2 SVGAGI (reference sequence). The CDR3 reads CASSHRVNQPHHF. The CDR3 region has the DNA TGTGCCAGCAGTCACAGGGTTAATCAGCCCCATCATTTC.

Remarks on this clonotype: No conserved phenylalanine or tryptophan is present at the end of the CDR3, so a read error is the likely explanation. V and J are TRBV6-5 and TRBJ1-6; D remains ambiguous. This CDR3 contains 15 residues. Looked up from germline, CDR1 is MNHEY and CDR2 is SVGAGI. V lost 10 bases and J 1 base, leaving 14 bases between the germline ends. The CDR3 loop reads CATTMTKSYNSPLHY. CDR3 DNA: TGTGCCACTACCATGACGAAGTCCTATAATTCACCCCTCCACTAT.

Details on this clonotype: A much larger clone lies a single base off, so this may be a read error. The rearrangement joins TRBV6-6 to TRBJ2-5; 11 bases match TRBD1. The V gene's germline CDR1 is MNHNY and CDR2 SVGAGI (reference sequence). Trimming took 6 bases from V and 5 from J; bases not matched to a gene: 5. This CDR3 spans 14 amino acids. CDR3 DNA sequence: TGTGCCAGCAGCGGACAGGGGGCTATGGAGACCCAGTACTTC. Encoded protein: CASSGQGAMETQYF.

This clonotype has a count of ten or more. The V and J genes are TRBV5-4 and TRBJ2-1; no reliable D call. V lost 7 bases to trimming and J lost 4 bases, with 6 bases between them. Germline V lookup: CDR1 SGHNT, CDR2 YYREEE (reference sequence). This CDR3 is 11 amino acids long. The CDR3 nucleotides read TGTGCCAGCGGGTTATACAATGAGCAGTTCTTC. Translating it yields CASGLYNEQFF.